Below are 24 T cell receptor beta chains sequenced from a single sample in a study of T cells after yellow fever vaccination. One entry per CDR3 protein results from TCRdb running MiXCR on the 5' RACE reads. The table shows a few hundred thousand distinct CDR3 sequences, with under 5% occurring only once. The input for sequencing was PBMCs, taken 5 days after the yellow fever booster vaccination. Receptors originate from a man younger than 35 who received the YFV17D yellow fever vaccine.

This clonotype was seen repeatedly, ten times or more. The V gene is TRBV28, the J gene TRBJ2-3; TRBD2 might be the D (6 bases). This CDR3 contains 13 residues. With 5 bases removed from V and 5 bases from J, the gap between germline ends came to 11 bases. Germline assignment: CDR1 MDHEN and CDR2 SYDVKM. The CDR3 loop is CASSKTSKDTQYF. The DNA of the CDR3 is TGTGCCAGCAGTAAGACTAGTAAAGATACGCAGTATTTT.

This clonotype showed up many times. The V gene is TRBV4-2, the J gene TRBJ2-1, with 12 bases that match TRBD2. This CDR3 has 17 residues. Unmatched junction bases numbered 7, after V lost 0 bases and J lost 7 bases. Germline loops: CDR1 LGHNA, CDR2 YNFKEQ. This CDR3 is CASSQDPSGGARNEQFF. DNA of the CDR3: TGTGCCAGCAGCCAAGATCCTAGCGGGGGGGCCAGGAATGAGCAGTTCTTC.

The table lists this clonotype with a few counts. The J gene is TRBJ2-7, the V gene TRBV7-6, with TRBD1 matching 8 bases. The CDR3 has 17 amino acids. Germline CDR1 is SGHVS and CDR2 is FNYEAQ. Trimming at V came to 5 bases and at J to 0 bases, leaving 12 bases not matched to a gene. The DNA for the CDR3 is TGTGCCAGCAGCGTAGGACAGGGCGTTTCCCTCTCCTACGAGCAGTACGTC. Its protein product is CASSVGQGVSLSYEQYV.

This clonotype was seen repeatedly, ten times or more. CDR3 residues: CASSPMGQDTQYF. DNA for the CDR3: TGTGCCAGCAGCCCGATGGGCCAAGATACGCAGTATTTT. The V call is TRBV3-1, the J call TRBJ2-3; no firm D call. The germline V gene has CDR1 LGHDT and CDR2 YNNKEL (reference sequence). Trimming cost V 4 bases and J 5 bases, with 10 bases left between them. CDR3 length: 13 residues.

This clonotype has only a few counts. The chain employs TRBV7-3 and TRBJ2-2, with D tentatively TRBD2 (5 bases). The germline CDR1 and CDR2 sequences are SGHTA and FQGTGA. V gave up 8 bases and J gave up 6 bases, with 16 bases separating them. This CDR3 is built from 14 residues. CDR3 in DNA: TGTGCCAGCGGATATGATTTAGCGCCCGGGGAGCTGTTTTTT. Translated, it gives CASGYDLAPGELFF.

The sample holds many counts of this clonotype. V usage is TRBV7-2 and J usage is TRBJ1-6; a weak D match, TRBD1 (5 bases). The V end was cut by 4 bases, the J end by 10 bases, with 20 bases between. The CDR3 spans 16 residues. Germline V gene sequence: CDR1 SGHTA, CDR2 FQGNSA. CDR3 nucleotide sequence: TGTGCCAGCAGCTACCCGACCGGGGGGTATTGGTCACCCCTCCACTTT. This codes for CASSYPTGGYWSPLHF.

The chain recombines TRBV12-5 with TRBJ2-5; no clear D. The germline gives CDR1 LGHNT, CDR2 FRNRAP. The CDR3 extends over 15 amino acids. V lost 5 bases and J lost 4, with 17 bases in between. CDR3 DNA: TGTGCTAGTGGTATCCTATCGCATCCCTTAGAGACCCAGTACTTC. Translating gives CASGILSHPLETQYF.

This clonotype was seen repeatedly, ten times or more. The V and J genes are TRBV6-6 and TRBJ2-7; D uncertain. CDR3 size: 13 residues. Germline loops: CDR1 MNHNY, CDR2 SVGAGI (reference sequence). V shed 3 bases and J shed 5 bases, with 11 bases lying between them. The CDR3 protein is CASSYLGSHEQYF. The CDR3 bases are TGTGCCAGCAGTTATCTCGGTTCCCACGAGCAGTACTTC.

This clonotype was counted between two and nine times. CDR3 DNA sequence: TGTGCCAGCAGCCCGGACGGATTCTACGAGCAGTACGTC. Its translation is CASSPDGFYEQYV. The chain has TRBV7-2 and TRBJ2-7, with unresolved D. Trimming stripped 5 bases from V and 3 bases from J, with 11 bases between. Germline CDR1 and CDR2: SGHTA and FQGNSA. The CDR3 is 13 amino acids.

This clonotype has a handful of counts. CDR3 bases: TGTGCCTGGAGTCCAGGGACCAACGAGCAGTACTTC. This sequence encodes CAWSPGTNEQYF. This chain links TRBV30 with TRBJ2-7; D tentatively fits TRBD1 or TRBD2 (5 bases each). The CDR3 is made up of 12 amino acids. Trimming took 2 bases from V and 5 from J, leaving 10 bases between them. Germline V gene sequence: CDR1 GTSNPN, CDR2 SVGIG (reference sequence).

This clonotype was counted a few times. The rearrangement links TRBV4-2 to TRBJ1-5; D not resolved. Trimming pared 1 base from V and 5 bases from J, leaving 9 bases between. Germline V gene lookup returns CDR1 LGHNA and CDR2 YNFKEQ. This CDR3 region has 14 residues. Here the CDR3 reads CASSQAGSYQPQHF. The CDR3 DNA is TGTGCCAGCAGCCAAGCCGGGTCATATCAGCCCCAGCATTTT.

The chain's CDR3 is CASSLTSREPDTQYF. The CDR3 coding sequence is TGCGCCAGCAGCTTGACTAGCCGAGAACCAGATACGCAGTATTTT. J is TRBJ2-3 and V is TRBV5-1; possibly TRBD2 for D (6 bases). In germline, CDR1 is SGHRS, CDR2 YFSETQ. There are 15 residues in the CDR3. V was shortened by 1 base and J by 4 bases, with 13 bases between the two germline ends.

A few counts support this clonotype. This chain uses TRBV5-1 with TRBJ2-3; D possibly uses TRBD1 or TRBD2 (7 bases each). CDR1 SGHRS and CDR2 YFSETQ come from the germline V gene. The CDR3 consists of 14 residues. Trimming took off 4 bases at V and 2 bases at J, with 11 bases between the two ends. DNA for the CDR3: TGCGCCAGCAGCCAGGGGGGGGACACAGATACGCAGTATTTT. This translates into CASSQGGDTDTQYF.

The gene calls are TRBV12-3 or TRBV12-4 and TRBJ2-1; unclear D gene. This CDR3 comprises 10 residues. V lost 3 bases and J 8 bases, leaving 2 bases between the germline ends. The CDR3 DNA reads TGTGCCAGCAGTTTTCATGAGCAGTTCTTC. Translation: CASSFHEQFF.

The gene calls are TRBV6-6 and TRBJ2-1; the match to TRBD2 covers 12 bases. V was clipped by 2 bases and J by 7 bases; unmatched bases: 6. Germline CDR1 MNHNY, CDR2 SVGAGI (reference sequence). The CDR3 loop spans 16 amino acids. The CDR3 DNA reads as TGTGCCAGCAGTTACCCTAGCGGGGGGGCCGGGAATGAGCAGTTCTTC. The encoded protein is CASSYPSGGAGNEQFF.

The sample holds many counts of this clonotype. This chain links TRBV5-1 with TRBJ2-7; 9 bases match TRBD1. Unmatched junction bases numbered 6, after V lost 2 bases and J lost 6 bases. CDR1 and CDR2 from the germline V gene are SGHRS and YFSETQ. This CDR3 is built from 14 residues. CDR3 in DNA: TGCGCCAGCAGCTTTCTTACAGGGGGCTCCGAGCAGTACTTC. Residues: CASSFLTGGSEQYF.

This clonotype turned up a few times. For the CDR3, the DNA is TGCGCCAGCAGCTTGGGATCTAGGGATTCACCCCTCCACTTT. It specifies CASSLGSRDSPLHF. The chain joins TRBV5-1 to TRBJ1-6, with D unclear. The germline CDR1 and CDR2 sequences are SGHRS and YFSETQ. The CDR3 runs 14 residues. Trimming cost V 0 bases and J 8 bases, with 9 bases left between them.

This clonotype was seen many times. This chain uses TRBV7-9 with TRBJ2-5; D possibly corresponds to TRBD2 (6 bases). V gave up 10 bases and J gave up 7 bases, with 19 bases separating them. The germline CDR1 and CDR2 sequences are SEHNR and FQNEAQ (reference sequence). This CDR3 has 13 amino acids. The CDR3 DNA is TGTGCCATAGACCGGGACTCAGAAGGGACCCAGTACTTC. Amino acid sequence: CAIDRDSEGTQYF.

The table lists this clonotype with a few counts. V usage is TRBV5-1 and J usage is TRBJ1-1, with 8 bases matching TRBD1. With V trimmed by 3 bases and J by 6 bases, 7 bases remained unmatched. The CDR3 covers 14 residues. The germline V gene has CDR1 SGHRS and CDR2 YFSETQ. CDR3 sequence reads: CASSYQTGDPEAFF. Here the CDR3 DNA reads TGCGCCAGCAGCTACCAGACAGGGGATCCTGAAGCTTTCTTT.

The chain carries TRBV19 and TRBJ2-1, with TRBD1 identical over 7 bases. CDR1 and CDR2 from the germline V gene are LNHDA and SQIVND (reference sequence). Germline trimming cut 5 bases from V and 8 bases from J; bases unmatched to any gene: 6. The CDR3 spans 13 residues. CDR3 nucleotides: TGTGCCAGTAGTCTCGGGACAGACTATGAGCAGTTCTTC. Translated, it gives CASSLGTDYEQFF.

This clonotype was recorded at least ten times. The CDR3 sequence: CASDPNGQGPSQETQYF. CDR3 in DNA: TGCGCCAGCGACCCCAATGGACAGGGCCCTTCTCAAGAGACCCAGTACTTC. V is TRBV5-1 and J is TRBJ2-5, with TRBD1 matching 8 bases. Germline CDR1 SGHRS, CDR2 YFSETQ. The CDR3 loop spans 17 amino acids. J was trimmed by 2 bases and V by 7 bases; bases with no gene match: 16. The complete variable domain, with remaining parts taken from reference TRBV5-1 and TRBJ2-5, reads KAGVTQTPRYLIKTRGQQVTLSCSPISGHRSVSWYQQTPGQGLQFLFEYFSETQRNKGNFPGRFSGRQFSNSRSEMNVSTLELGDSALYLCASDPNGQGPSQETQYFGPGTRLLVL.

The chain carries TRBV6-2 or TRBV6-3 and TRBJ2-5; the D gene is possibly TRBD2 (6 bases). Germline V gene sequence: CDR1 MNHEY, CDR2 SVGEGT. V shed 4 bases and J shed 9 bases, with 15 bases lying between them. The CDR3 has 13 amino acids. The DNA for the CDR3 is TGTGCCAGCAGTTCGGGACTGCAAATGTCCCAGTACTTC. Translated, it gives CASSSGLQMSQYF.

This clonotype was counted between two and nine times. The chain has TRBV4-3 and TRBJ2-3; TRBD2 agrees at 10 bases. V was pared by 0 bases and J by 5 bases, with 5 bases of the junction left unmatched. CDR3 size: 16 residues. Looked up from germline, CDR1 is LGHNA and CDR2 is YSLEER. CDR3 in amino acids: CASSQDRSSGGDTQYF. The DNA of the CDR3 is TGCGCCAGCAGCCAAGATCGGTCTAGCGGGGGAGATACGCAGTATTTT.

This clonotype showed up just a few times. The chain uses TRBV24-1 and TRBJ2-3, with D uncertain. Germline CDR1 and CDR2: KGHDR and SFDVKD. V lost 2 bases and J 6 bases, leaving 8 bases between the germline ends. The CDR3 sequence is 13 residues long. The CDR3 protein is CATSDYLGDTQYF. In nucleotides, the CDR3 is TGTGCCACCAGTGATTACTTGGGTGATACGCAGTATTTT.